This T cell receptor (beta chain) was sequenced for a study of Graves' ophthalmopathy and Graves' hyperthyroidism. This clonotype has ten or more counts. Amplification from RNA transcripts yielded the TCR beta CDR3 regions. The library came from an HTBI-primed first-round RT-PCR and a second-round multiplex PCR. In TCRdb, the multiplex PCR reads were re-called with MiXCR into one record per CDR3 protein. In the table there are roughly 230,000 distinct CDR3 sequences, roughly 21% of which are singletons. Physicians reached a diagnosis by relying on clinical symptoms, serum thyroxine, TRAb, thyroid ultrasound and orbital computed tomography. Germline CDR1 and CDR2: SGHRS and YFSETQ. V was shortened by 4 bases and J by 8 bases, with 13 bases between the two germline ends. The CDR3 has 14 amino acids.

The TCR was taken from a woman aged 50 to 60 with Graves' ophthalmopathy. What was sequenced was peripheral blood. V usage is TRBV5-1 and J usage is TRBJ1-6; weak D call: TRBD1 (6 bases). CDR3 in DNA: TGCGCCAGCAGCCCCGGACAGCACTATTCACCCCTCCACTTT. The encoded protein is CASSPGQHYSPLHF.